The sequence of this T cell receptor (beta chain) was determined in a study of patients and donors after allogeneic stem cell transplantation (TCRdb year 2020). Of note for this clonotype: Its antigen target is currently unknown. The record has no base qualities; no much larger clone is one base away.

Receptor libraries were prepared by RT-PCR. Sequencing was carried out with a NextSeq 550. The public reads were reanalyzed by TCRdb: fastp trimming at Q25, MiXCR alignment, in-frame beta chains only. Here each entry gathers all rows of one CDR3 protein and keeps the most common genes and DNA. Here the sample has around 200,000 distinct CDR3 sequences; roughly two fifths occur a single time. The ten largest account for around a tenth of the sample. From the germline V gene, CDR1 is SGDLS and CDR2 is YYNGEE. The CDR3 has 13 amino acids, counting the end cysteine and phenylalanine. Of all the DNA, just the CDR3 is kept, 39 bases in frame from base 1. V lost 2 bases and J lost 3 bases; the stretch between them is 6 bases long.

Sequencing used blood, either unsorted or a sorted T cell fraction (not recorded which). The source of this sequence is a human donor who was either an allogeneic HSCT recipient or a stem cell or donor lymphocyte infusion donor (not recorded which). It is not recorded whose cells these are; they may come from a transplant donor. The V and J segments used are TRBV9 and TRBJ2-1; a confident D gene designation cannot be given. The CDR3 protein: CASSVGFYNEQFF. The DNA sequence follows: TGTGCCAGCAGCGTTGGGTTCTACAATGAGCAGTTCTTC.